The source of this T cell receptor beta chain is a study of OX40 agonist ivuxolimab in advanced cancers. Study background: It was ivuxolimab, an agonistic anti-OX40 (CD134) antibody, that patients were treated with. Findings of the study overall: Clonal expansion was seen in CD4+ and CD8+ blood T cells by week 6 at 0.1 to 3.0 mg/kg. Antigen specificity of clonally expanded peripheral T cells was not established.

Notes on this clone: Its antigen is still unknown.

V was clipped by 2 bases and J by 7 bases, with 14 bases between them. Germline-derived CDR1 and CDR2 are SGHDT and YYEEEE. The CDR3 length is 14 residues. Some clones are missing from TCRdb's copy, which holds only in-frame ones; the method was immunoSEQ multiplex PCR. The table shows tens of thousands of clones, with around four fifths occurring only once. The source was CD4+ or CD8+ T cells sorted from blood, collected in a trial of the OX40 agonist ivuxolimab. The rearrangement joins TRBV5-6 to TRBJ2-3; D may match TRBD1 or TRBD2 (6 bases each). This receptor was identified in an adult with an advanced solid tumor such as melanoma, head and neck, liver or kidney cancer. The CDR3 DNA sequence: TGTGCCAGCAGCTTTAACACAGGGAGGAATACGCAGTATTTT. Protein sequence: CASSFNTGRNTQYF.